The 21 T cell receptor beta chains listed next were all sequenced from one sample in a study of T cell repertoires in cytomegalovirus infection. TCRdb re-analysed the reads in MiXCR, keeping a single row per CDR3 protein. The data hold a few hundred thousand distinct CDR3 sequences, with around 29% observed a single time. What these receptors recognize is not known. Sample: cultured PBMCs, taken from culture after CMV antigen stimulation. The receptor source for this set is a human donor in good health (CMV status not recorded). Some clones in this sample may be carry-over from other donors' samples.

The chain has TRBV19 and TRBJ1-5; D gene ambiguous. Germline V gene lookup returns CDR1 LNHDA and CDR2 SQIVND (reference sequence). The CDR3 runs to 13 residues. V was cut by 10 bases and J by 4 bases, with 14 bases left in between. CDR3 residues: CATAGSRNQPQHF. CDR3 sequence (DNA): TGTGCCACAGCAGGTAGCAGAAATCAGCCCCAGCATTTT.

In this sample, this clonotype turned up a few times. This chain links TRBV11-2 with TRBJ2-1, with 13 bases that match TRBD2. Germline V gene data show CDR1 as SGHAT and CDR2 as FQNNGV. CDR3 length: 16 residues. Trimming cost V 5 bases and J 8 bases; bases outside gene matches: 9. In DNA form, the CDR3 reads TGTGCCAGCAGCAGGGGGACTAGCGGGATAGGCGATGAGCAGTTCTTC. Amino acids: CASSRGTSGIGDEQFF.

CDR3 sequence: CASSLRGKETQYF. For the CDR3, the DNA is TGTGCCAGCAGTTTAAGAGGGAAAGAGACCCAGTACTTC. The chain is built from TRBV27 and TRBJ2-5, with D possibly TRBD2 on 5 matching bases. V lost 2 bases and J 3 bases, leaving 7 bases between the germline ends. CDR3 size: 13 residues. The germline V gene has CDR1 MNHEY and CDR2 SMNVEV (reference sequence).

This clonotype was counted only a few times. The V call is TRBV6-1, the J call TRBJ1-1; 9 bases match TRBD1. V trimming: 6 bases; J trimming: 6 bases; junction bases outside the gene matches: 11. The CDR3 loop spans 15 amino acids. Per germline, CDR1 MNHNS and CDR2 SASEGT. Here the CDR3 reads CASSRPNRGLAEAFF. CDR3 nucleotides: TGTGCCAGCAGCCGACCGAACAGGGGGCTGGCTGAAGCTTTCTTT.

This clonotype appeared a few times. The chain links TRBV20-1 to TRBJ2-7; no clear D gene. Germline CDR1 reads DFQATT; CDR2 reads SNEGSKA (reference sequence). Trimming removed 4 bases from V and 0 bases from J, with 13 bases in between. This CDR3 has 14 amino acids. The CDR3 here is CSAISSEYSYEQYF. For the CDR3, the DNA is TGCAGTGCTATATCGAGCGAATACTCCTACGAGCAGTACTTC.

This clonotype was detected only a few times. This chain uses TRBV6-6 with TRBJ2-5; a possible D gene is TRBD1 (5 bases). This CDR3 region has 14 residues. V shed 5 bases and J shed 2 bases, with 12 bases lying between them. Per the germline V gene, CDR1 is MNHNY and CDR2 is SVGAGI (reference sequence). The DNA for the CDR3 is TGTGCCAGCAGTAACCAAGGGGATCAAGAGACCCAGTACTTC. Translated, it gives CASSNQGDQETQYF.

The genes are TRBV12-3 or TRBV12-4 and TRBJ1-1, with TRBD1 as a possible D gene (5 bases). CDR3 length equals 14 residues. Trimming pared 8 bases from V and 4 bases from J, leaving 17 bases between. The CDR3 region is CASVLGDVGTEAFF. The CDR3 DNA reads TGTGCCAGCGTCCTAGGGGACGTAGGCACTGAAGCTTTCTTT.

The chain is built from TRBV18 and TRBJ1-5; TRBD1 might be the D (6 bases). Germline V gene sequence: CDR1 KGHSH, CDR2 LQKENI. The CDR3 runs 16 residues. Trimming removed 2 bases at V and 2 bases at J, with 13 bases between. CDR3: CASSPSGGAGNQPQHF. In DNA, the CDR3 is TGTGCCAGCTCACCATCGGGGGGCGCGGGCAATCAGCCCCAGCATTTT.

This clonotype showed up just a few times. The gene calls are TRBV20-1 and TRBJ1-2; D is possibly TRBD1 (6 bases). V dropped 6 bases and J dropped 4 bases, with 15 bases sitting between them. Germline CDR1 is DFQATT and CDR2 is SNEGSKA (reference sequence). The length of the CDR3 is 13 residues. This CDR3 is CSAKDSRTYGYTF. The CDR3 DNA reads as TGCAGTGCCAAGGACAGTAGGACCTATGGCTACACCTTC.

V usage is TRBV5-1 and J usage is TRBJ1-4, with D unresolved. Trimming took 2 bases from V and 8 from J, leaving 10 bases between them. Germline V gene sequence: CDR1 SGHRS, CDR2 YFSETQ. The CDR3 has 13 residues. In nucleotides, the CDR3 is TGCGCCAGCAGCTTCAAGGCCCAAGAAAAACTGTTTTTT. It translates to CASSFKAQEKLFF.

The sample holds a few counts of this clonotype. The V gene is TRBV28, the J gene TRBJ1-3, with D maybe TRBD1 (5 bases). Trimming removed 10 bases at V and 0 bases at J, with 16 bases between. CDR3 length: 15 amino acids. CDR1 is MDHEN, CDR2 SYDVKM, per germline. CDR3 amino acids: CATKTVLSSGNTIYF. CDR3 nucleotides: TGTGCCACCAAGACAGTTTTGAGCTCTGGAAACACCATATATTTT. Supplemented by reference TRBV28 and TRBJ1-3, the full variable domain reads DVKVTQSSRYLVKRTGEKVFLECVQDMDHENMFWYRQDPGLGLRLIYFSYDVKMKEKGDIPEGYSVSREKKERFSLILESASTNQTSMYLCATKTVLSSGNTIYFGEGSWLTVV.

This clonotype was observed many times. The chain is built from TRBV12-3 or TRBV12-4 and TRBJ1-2; D may be TRBD1 (5 bases). V lost 3 bases and J lost 9, with 14 bases in between. The CDR3 is 13 residues long. CDR3 in amino acids: CASSFKGDRRYTF. The DNA for the CDR3 is TGTGCCAGCAGTTTTAAGGGAGACAGACGCTACACCTTC.

Ten or more counts support this clonotype. V is TRBV28 and J is TRBJ2-5, with D possibly TRBD1 on 6 matching bases. Per germline, CDR1 MDHEN and CDR2 SYDVKM. The length of the CDR3 is 16 residues. V shed 1 base and J shed 5 bases, with 17 bases lying between them. Here the CDR3 DNA reads TGTGCCAGCAGTTTATTGTTGGCAGGGGAAAGGGAGACCCAGTACTTC. Translated, it gives CASSLLLAGERETQYF.

This clonotype was detected only a few times. V usage is TRBV6-5 and J usage is TRBJ1-5; D gene ambiguous. CDR3 length: 14 residues. V lost 5 bases, J lost 0 bases, and 8 bases lay in between. Looked up from germline, CDR1 is MNHEY and CDR2 is SVGAGI. The CDR3 region is CASSPSYSNQPQHF. For the CDR3, the DNA is TGTGCCAGCAGTCCGTCCTATAGCAATCAGCCCCAGCATTTT.

This clonotype was seen a single time. The rearrangement joins TRBV5-6 to TRBJ1-5; D is undetermined. Germline CDR1 reads SGHDT; CDR2 reads YYEEEE. The CDR3 loop spans 14 amino acids. Trimming took off 2 bases at V and 3 bases at J, with 9 bases between the two ends. CDR3 coding DNA: TGTGCCAGCAGCTTACCGGGTACCAATCAGCCCCAGCATTTT. Its protein is CASSLPGTNQPQHF.

This clonotype was seen only a few times. The rearrangement joins TRBV12-3 or TRBV12-4 to TRBJ2-7; D remains unclear. The CDR3 sequence is 14 residues long. V lost 5 bases and J lost 0, with 11 bases in between. The CDR3 loop is CASSPPVGSYEQYF. The CDR3, as DNA: TGTGCCAGCAGTCCCCCGGTGGGCTCCTACGAGCAGTACTTC.

This clonotype was seen more than once but under ten times. This chain links TRBV14 with TRBJ2-7; TRBD2 is a possible D gene (6 bases). Per germline, CDR1 SGHDN and CDR2 FVKESK. The length of the CDR3 is 15 residues. Trimming removed 1 base from V and 3 bases from J, with 13 bases in between. CDR3 DNA sequence: TGTGCCAGCAGCCAAGGGAGGGGCCCCAACTACGAGCAGTACTTC. This encodes CASSQGRGPNYEQYF.

V gene TRBV7-4 combines with J gene TRBJ2-7; a weak D match, TRBD1 (5 bases). V shed 5 bases and J shed 7 bases, with 15 bases lying between them. Germline values: CDR1 SGHVT, CDR2 SQSDAQ. The CDR3 totals 13 residues. CDR3 DNA sequence: TGTGCCAGCAGCCACCCAGGGTTAGGAGAGCAGTACTTC. Translated, it gives CASSHPGLGEQYF.

This clonotype was counted ten times or more. The chain joins TRBV5-5 to TRBJ1-3; 9 nucleotides match TRBD1. Germline values: CDR1 SGHKS, CDR2 YYEKEE (reference sequence). V dropped 2 bases and J dropped 4; count of bases not matched to a gene: 4. This CDR3 contains 15 residues. The CDR3 DNA sequence: TGTGCCAGCAGCTTCCGGGACAGGGTCGGAAACACCATATATTTT. This sequence encodes CASSFRDRVGNTIYF.

The chain recombines TRBV5-4 with TRBJ2-6; weak D call: TRBD2 (5 bases). Between the trimmed V and J ends, which lost 0 bases and 2 bases, there was a span of 9 bases. The length of the CDR3 is 16 residues. Germline values: CDR1 SGHNT, CDR2 YYREEE (reference sequence). CDR3 sequence: CASSLVRGAGANVLTF. The CDR3 DNA follows: TGTGCCAGCAGCTTGGTTCGGGGTGCTGGGGCCAACGTCCTGACTTTC.

This clonotype was seen only a few times. J is TRBJ2-7 and V is TRBV20-1; TRBD2 matches 10 bases. The ends lost 4 bases at V and 5 bases at J; junction bases unmatched: 8. Germline CDR1 reads DFQATT; CDR2 reads SNEGSKA (reference sequence). This CDR3 region has 14 residues. The CDR3 DNA is TGCAGTGCTACTTCCGGGACTAGCGTTCACGAGCAGTACTTC. Translating it yields CSATSGTSVHEQYF.